This TCR beta chain was captured in a study of regulatory T cells in long-lasting Graves disease. For TCR beta, libraries came from iRepertoire HTBI primers and Arm-PCR of CDR3 regions. In the authors' workflow: Across samples, 62 TRBV and roughly 13 TRBJ segments were found. Each CDR3 protein gets one entry after TCRdb re-called the multiplex PCR reads with MiXCR. TCRdb's processing, not the authors' own work, is the source of the V and J calls. The table records 350,000 to 450,000 distinct CDR3 sequences, 15% of them present only once. Germline V gene lookup returns CDR1 SNHLY and CDR2 FYNNEI. J was trimmed by 5 bases and V by 6 bases; bases with no gene match: 1. This CDR3 has 13 residues. The table lists this clonotype with many counts. Documented time point: newly diagnosed GD, antithyroid drugs for less than 3 months. From RNA extracted from PBMCs, the TCR library was made. The sample also formed part of further work on T cells in Graves' hyperthyroidism and ophthalmopathy. That source reports: Participants, patients aged 18 to 65, had newly diagnosed hyperthyroidism with a duration under 2 months.

The chain carries TRBV2 and TRBJ2-2; TRBD1 aligns across 9 bases. The sequences come from peripheral blood mononuclear cells (PBMCs), collected at new diagnosis, from a patient treated with antithyroid drugs. This clonotype was sampled from a woman aged 25 to 39 with Graves disease. This CDR3 is CASSDRGTGELFF. The CDR3 DNA reads TGTGCCAGCAGCGACAGGGGGACCGGGGAGCTGTTTTTT.